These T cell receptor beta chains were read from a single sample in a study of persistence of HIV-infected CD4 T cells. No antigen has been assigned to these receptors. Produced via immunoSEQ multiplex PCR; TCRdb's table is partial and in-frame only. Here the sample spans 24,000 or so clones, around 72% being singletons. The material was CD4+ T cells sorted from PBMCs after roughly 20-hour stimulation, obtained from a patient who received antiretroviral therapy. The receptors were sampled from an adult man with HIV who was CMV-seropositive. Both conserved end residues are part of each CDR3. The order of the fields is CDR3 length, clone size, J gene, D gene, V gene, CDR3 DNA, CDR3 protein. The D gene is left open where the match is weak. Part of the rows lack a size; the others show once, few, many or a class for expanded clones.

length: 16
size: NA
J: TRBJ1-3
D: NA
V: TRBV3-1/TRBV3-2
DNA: TGTGCCAGCAGCCAAGGAGTAACGAGCTCTGGAAACACCATATATTTT
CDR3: CASSQGVTSSGNTIYF

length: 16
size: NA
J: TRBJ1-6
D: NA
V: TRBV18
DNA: TGTGCCAGCTCACCGGATCGGGACCGGAGGCATTCACCCCTCCACTTT
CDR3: CASSPDRDRRHSPLHF

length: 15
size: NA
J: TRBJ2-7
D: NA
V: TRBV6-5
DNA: TGTGCCAGCAGTTACCTTGGGAGGGGGCGCTACGAGCAGTACTTC
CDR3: CASSYLGRGRYEQYF

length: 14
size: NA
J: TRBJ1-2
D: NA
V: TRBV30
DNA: TGTGCCTGGAGTAGTCCGCAGTTAGTTAATGGCTACACCTTC
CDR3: CAWSSPQLVNGYTF

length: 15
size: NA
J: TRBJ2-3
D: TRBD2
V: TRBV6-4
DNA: TGTGCCAGCATCGGACTAGCGGGAGATTCGGATACGCAGTATTTT
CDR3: CASIGLAGDSDTQYF

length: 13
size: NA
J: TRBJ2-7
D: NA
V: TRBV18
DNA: TGTGCCAGCTCTCATGACGCAGGCTACGAGCAGTACTTC
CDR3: CASSHDAGYEQYF

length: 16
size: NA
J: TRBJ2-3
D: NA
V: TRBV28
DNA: TGTGCCAGCACTTTCCAAAGTGGTTCCCGCACAGATACGCAGTATTTT
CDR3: CASTFQSGSRTDTQYF

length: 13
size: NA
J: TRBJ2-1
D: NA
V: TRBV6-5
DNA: TGTGCCAGCACCCGCCAAGTATTCGATGAGCAGTTCTTC
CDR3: CASTRQVFDEQFF

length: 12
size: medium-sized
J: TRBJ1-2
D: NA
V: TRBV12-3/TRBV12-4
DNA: TGTGCCAGCAGTTTGATTGGGAATGGCTACACCTTC
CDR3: CASSLIGNGYTF

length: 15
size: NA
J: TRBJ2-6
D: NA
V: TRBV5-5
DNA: TGTGCCAGCAGCTGGGGGTTCTCTGGGGCCAACGTCCTGACTTTC
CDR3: CASSWGFSGANVLTF

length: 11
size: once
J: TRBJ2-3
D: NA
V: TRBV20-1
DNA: TGCAGTGCTAGTCTAGCAGATACGCAGTATTTT
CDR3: CSASLADTQYF

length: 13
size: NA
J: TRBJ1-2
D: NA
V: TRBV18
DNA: TGTGCCAGCTCAGCCGGGACCGTCGATGGCTACACCTTC
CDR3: CASSAGTVDGYTF

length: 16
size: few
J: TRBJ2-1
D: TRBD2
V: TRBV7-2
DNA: TGTGCCAGCAGCTTAGTGAGACTAGCGGTGAACAATGAGCAGTTCTTC
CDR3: CASSLVRLAVNNEQFF

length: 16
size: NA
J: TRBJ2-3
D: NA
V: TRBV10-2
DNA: TGCGCCAGCAGTGATGGGCGGGGTGGGGGCACAGATACGCAGTATTTT
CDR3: CASSDGRGGGTDTQYF

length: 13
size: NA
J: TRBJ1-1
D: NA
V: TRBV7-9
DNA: TGTGCCAGCGACGCGAGGGGGAGGACTGAAGCTTTCTTT
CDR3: CASDARGRTEAFF

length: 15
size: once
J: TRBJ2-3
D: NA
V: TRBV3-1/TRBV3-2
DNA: TGTGCCAGCAGCCAAGCATCAGCCAACGGAGATACGCAGTATTTT
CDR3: CASSQASANGDTQYF

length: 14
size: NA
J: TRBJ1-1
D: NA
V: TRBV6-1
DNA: TGTGCCAGCAGTGAAATATGGGGGACATCTGAAGCTTTCTTT
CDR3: CASSEIWGTSEAFF

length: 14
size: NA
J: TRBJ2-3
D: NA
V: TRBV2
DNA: TGTGCCAGCAATCGGGGGAGCTTTACAGATACGCAGTATTTT
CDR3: CASNRGSFTDTQYF

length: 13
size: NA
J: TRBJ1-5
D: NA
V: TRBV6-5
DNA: TGTGCCAGCAGTCCCAACTGGGATCAGCCCCAGCATTTT
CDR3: CASSPNWDQPQHF

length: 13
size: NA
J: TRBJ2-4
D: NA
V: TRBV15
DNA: TGTGCCACCAGCAGAGATCTGGGGAGCATTCAGTACTTC
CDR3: CATSRDLGSIQYF

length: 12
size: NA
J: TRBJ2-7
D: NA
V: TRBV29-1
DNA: TGCAGCGTTGAAGAGTTAGGGGCTCAGCAGTACTTC
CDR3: CSVEELGAQQYF

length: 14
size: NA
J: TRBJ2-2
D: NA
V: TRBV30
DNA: TGTGCCTGGACCAAGGACGGTAGGACCGGGGAGCTGTTTTTT
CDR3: CAWTKDGRTGELFF

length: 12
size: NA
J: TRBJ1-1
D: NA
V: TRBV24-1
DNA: TGTGCCACCAGTGATTTAGGGACTGAAGCTTTCTTT
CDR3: CATSDLGTEAFF

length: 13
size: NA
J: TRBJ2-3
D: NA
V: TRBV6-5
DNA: TGTGCCAGCACGACAGCTAGCACAGATACGCAGTATTTT
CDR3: CASTTASTDTQYF

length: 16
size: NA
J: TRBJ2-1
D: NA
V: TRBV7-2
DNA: TGTGCCAGCAGCTTAGATTCGGGGACCACCTACAATGAGCAGTTCTTC
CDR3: CASSLDSGTTYNEQFF

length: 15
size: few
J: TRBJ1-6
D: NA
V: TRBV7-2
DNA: TGTGCCAGCAGCTTATTTGGGTCTTATAATTCACCCCTCCACTTT
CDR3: CASSLFGSYNSPLHF

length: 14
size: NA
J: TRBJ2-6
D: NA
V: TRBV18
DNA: TGTGCCAGCTCACCACGCTCTGGGGCCAACGTCCTGACTTTC
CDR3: CASSPRSGANVLTF

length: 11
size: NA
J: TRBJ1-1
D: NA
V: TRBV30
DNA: TGTGCCTGGAGTGACTCCCGGGAAGCTTTCTTT
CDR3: CAWSDSREAFF

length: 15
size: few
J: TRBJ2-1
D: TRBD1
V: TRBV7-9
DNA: TGTGCCAGCAGCTCAGACAGGGTAACCTACAATGAGCAGTTCTTC
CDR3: CASSSDRVTYNEQFF

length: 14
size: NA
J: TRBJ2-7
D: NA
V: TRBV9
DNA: TGTGCCAGCAGCCCCCAAGACTACCTCTACGAGCAGTACTTC
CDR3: CASSPQDYLYEQYF

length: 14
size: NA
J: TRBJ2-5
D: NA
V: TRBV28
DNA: TGTGCCAGCAGTCTCCACGGGGGCGGGGAGACCCAGTACTTC
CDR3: CASSLHGGGETQYF

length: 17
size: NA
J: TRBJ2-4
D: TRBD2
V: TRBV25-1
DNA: TGTGCCAGCAGTGAATGGGAGGGGCCGGGGGCCAAAAACATTCAGTACTTC
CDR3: CASSEWEGPGAKNIQYF

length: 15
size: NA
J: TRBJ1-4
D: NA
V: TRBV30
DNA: TGTGCCTGGAGTGTACCCGCAGGACCTAATGAAAAACTGTTTTTT
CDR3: CAWSVPAGPNEKLFF

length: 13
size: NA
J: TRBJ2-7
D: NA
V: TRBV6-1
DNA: TGTGCCAGCAGTGACACAGGTACCTACGAGCAGTACTTC
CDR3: CASSDTGTYEQYF

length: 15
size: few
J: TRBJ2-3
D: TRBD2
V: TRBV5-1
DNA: TGCGCCAGCAGGGCCCAAGCGGGGAGGACAGATACGCAGTATTTT
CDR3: CASRAQAGRTDTQYF

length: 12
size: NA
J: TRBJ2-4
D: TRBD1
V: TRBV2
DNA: TGTGCCAGCAGGGGACAGGGGAACATTCAGTACTTC
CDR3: CASRGQGNIQYF

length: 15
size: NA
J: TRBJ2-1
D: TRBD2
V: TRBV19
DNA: TGTGCAAACCCCTTTGGGCTAGCGGGGACCAATGAGCAGTTCTTC
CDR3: CANPFGLAGTNEQFF

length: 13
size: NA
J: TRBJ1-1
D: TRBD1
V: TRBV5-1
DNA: TGCGCCAGCAGCTGGCAGGGGGATTCTGAAGCTTTCTTT
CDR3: CASSWQGDSEAFF

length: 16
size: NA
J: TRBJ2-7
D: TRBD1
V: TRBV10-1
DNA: TGCGCCAGCAATCCAACGGGACAGGGTAATACCTACGAGCAGTACTTC
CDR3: CASNPTGQGNTYEQYF

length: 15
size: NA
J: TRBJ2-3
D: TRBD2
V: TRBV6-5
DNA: TGTGCCAGCAGATTGCGGGGGGGCGTGACAGATACGCAGTATTTT
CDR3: CASRLRGGVTDTQYF

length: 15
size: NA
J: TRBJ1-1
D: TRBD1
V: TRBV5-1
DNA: TGCGCCAGCAGCCCGCAGGGACAGGGGAACACTGAAGCTTTCTTT
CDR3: CASSPQGQGNTEAFF

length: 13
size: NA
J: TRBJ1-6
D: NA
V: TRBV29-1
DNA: TGCAGCGTTGACCGGGTCTATAATTCACCCCTCCACTTT
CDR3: CSVDRVYNSPLHF

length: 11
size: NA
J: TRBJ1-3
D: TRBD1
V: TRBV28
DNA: TGTGCCAGCAGTGAAACTCGGGACAGGGTATTT
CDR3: CASSETRDRVF

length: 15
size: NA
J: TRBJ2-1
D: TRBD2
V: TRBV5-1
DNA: TGCGCCAGCAGCTTCGGGACTACCTCTGGAAATGAGCAGTTCTTC
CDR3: CASSFGTTSGNEQFF

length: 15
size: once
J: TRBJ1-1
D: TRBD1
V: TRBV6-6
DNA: TGTGCCAGCAGTTCGACAGGGGGGGGGAGCACTGAAGCTTTCTTT
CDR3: CASSSTGGGSTEAFF